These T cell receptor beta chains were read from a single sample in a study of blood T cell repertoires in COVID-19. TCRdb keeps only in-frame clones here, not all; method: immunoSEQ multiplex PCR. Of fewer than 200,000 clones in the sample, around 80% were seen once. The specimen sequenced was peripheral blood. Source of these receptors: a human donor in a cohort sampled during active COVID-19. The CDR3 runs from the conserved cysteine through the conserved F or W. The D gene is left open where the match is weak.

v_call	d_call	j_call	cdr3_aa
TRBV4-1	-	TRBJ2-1	CASSQVVWGEEFF
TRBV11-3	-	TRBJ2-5	CASSTPDSKTQYF
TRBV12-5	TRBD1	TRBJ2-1	CASGLVPGQGNEQFF
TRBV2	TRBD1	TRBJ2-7	CASSEALQGNPYEQYF
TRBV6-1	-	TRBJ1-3	CASSEEHGDTIYF
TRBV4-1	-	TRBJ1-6	CASSQTHPSSGNSPLHF
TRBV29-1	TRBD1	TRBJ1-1	CSVELTTGVNTEAFF
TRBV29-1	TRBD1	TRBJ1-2	CSVAGTGLNGYTF
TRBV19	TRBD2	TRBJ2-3	CASSPRTSADTQYF
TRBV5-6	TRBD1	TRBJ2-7	CASSQPRADRASYEQYF
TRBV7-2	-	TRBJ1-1	CASSLEGPVNTEAFF
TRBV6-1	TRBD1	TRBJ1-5	CASSEAWTGGSNQPQHF
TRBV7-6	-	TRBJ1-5	CASSFWGRPRLYSGNQPQHF
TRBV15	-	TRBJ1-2	CATSRDREFGYTF
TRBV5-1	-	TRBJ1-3	CASRLNPGYSGNTIYF
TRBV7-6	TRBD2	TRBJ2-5	CASSPVSSGGQTQYF
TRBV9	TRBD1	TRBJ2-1	CASSGGTGNEQFF
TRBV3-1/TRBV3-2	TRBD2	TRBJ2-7	CASSQGGLAPSYEQYF
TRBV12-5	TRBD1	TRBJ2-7	CASGLRVGDREPYEQYF
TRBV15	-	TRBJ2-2	CATSRDRWGPNTGELFF
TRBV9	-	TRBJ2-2	CATGGGLNTGELFF
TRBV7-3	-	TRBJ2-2	CASSLSGTGELFF
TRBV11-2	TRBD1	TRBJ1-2	CASSPGQNYGYTF
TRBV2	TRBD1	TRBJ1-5	CASSRDRVDQPQHF
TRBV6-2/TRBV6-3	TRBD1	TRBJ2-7	CASTPRQGPRPGEQYF
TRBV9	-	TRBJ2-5	CASSHDSSNVQETQYF
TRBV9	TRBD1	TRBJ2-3	CATSPQGAGSDTQYF
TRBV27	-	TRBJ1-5	CASSSSYSNQPQHF
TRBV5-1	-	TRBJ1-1	CASSLGEGWGTEAFF
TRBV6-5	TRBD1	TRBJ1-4	CASRPAGTANEKLFF
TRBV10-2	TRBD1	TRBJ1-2	CASSEGQGDGYTF
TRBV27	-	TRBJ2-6	CASSLLSPTGANVLTF
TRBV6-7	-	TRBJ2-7	CARTPIQGHDNYEQYF
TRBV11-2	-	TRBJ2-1	CASSLGSSSYNEQFF
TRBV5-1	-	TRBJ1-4	CASSLGRINEKLFF
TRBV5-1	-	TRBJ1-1	CASSWGGQNTEAFF
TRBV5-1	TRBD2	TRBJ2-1	CASSLAGTSSYNEQFF
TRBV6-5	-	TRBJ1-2	CASSTEGVGGYTF
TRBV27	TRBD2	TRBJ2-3	CASSLSGGAIDTQYF
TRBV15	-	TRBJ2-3	CATSRDHPGGTDTQYF
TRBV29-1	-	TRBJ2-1	CSVERNEQFF
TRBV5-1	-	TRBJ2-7	CASSLDRGMRYEQYF
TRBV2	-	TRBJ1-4	CASKEGTLNEKLFF
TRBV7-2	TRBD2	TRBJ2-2	CASSYLAGVTGELFF
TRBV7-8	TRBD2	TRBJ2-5	CASSFLTSGGEETQYF
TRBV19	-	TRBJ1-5	CASSIEGINQPQHF
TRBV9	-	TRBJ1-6	CASSLDSPNSPLHF
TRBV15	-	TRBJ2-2	CATSTRTGRGSGELFF
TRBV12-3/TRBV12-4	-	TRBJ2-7	CASSSSGFEQYF
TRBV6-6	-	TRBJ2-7	CASSLPRETGLHEQYF
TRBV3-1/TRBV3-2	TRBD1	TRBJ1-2	CASSQVGQGADYGYTF
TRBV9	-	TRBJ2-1	CASSPEWGAYNEQFF
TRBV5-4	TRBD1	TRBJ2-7	CASSWGQEEGYEQYF